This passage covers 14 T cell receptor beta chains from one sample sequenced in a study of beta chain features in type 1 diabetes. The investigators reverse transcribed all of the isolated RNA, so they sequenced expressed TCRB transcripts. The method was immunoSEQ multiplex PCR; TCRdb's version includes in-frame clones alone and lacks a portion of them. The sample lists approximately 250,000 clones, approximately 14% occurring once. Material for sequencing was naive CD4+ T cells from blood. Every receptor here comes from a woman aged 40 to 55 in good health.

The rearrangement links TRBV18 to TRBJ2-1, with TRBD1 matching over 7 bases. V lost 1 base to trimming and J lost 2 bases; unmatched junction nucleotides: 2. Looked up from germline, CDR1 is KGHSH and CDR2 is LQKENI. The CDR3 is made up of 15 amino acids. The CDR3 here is CASSPRDSTYNEQFF. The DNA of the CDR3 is TGTGCCAGCTCACCACGGGACAGCACCTACAATGAGCAGTTCTTC.

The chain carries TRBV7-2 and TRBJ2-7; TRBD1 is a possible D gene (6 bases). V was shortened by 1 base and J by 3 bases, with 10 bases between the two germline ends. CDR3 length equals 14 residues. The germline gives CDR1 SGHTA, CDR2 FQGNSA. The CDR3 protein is CASSLVGAGYEQYF. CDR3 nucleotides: TGTGCCAGCAGCTTAGTGGGGGCGGGCTACGAGCAGTACTTC.

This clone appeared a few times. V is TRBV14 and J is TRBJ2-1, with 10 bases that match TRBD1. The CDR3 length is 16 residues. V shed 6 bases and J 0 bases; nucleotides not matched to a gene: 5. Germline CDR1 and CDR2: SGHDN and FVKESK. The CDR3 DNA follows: TGTGCCAGCAGGTCGACAGGGGGCGCCTCCTACAATGAGCAGTTCTTC. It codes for CASRSTGGASYNEQFF.

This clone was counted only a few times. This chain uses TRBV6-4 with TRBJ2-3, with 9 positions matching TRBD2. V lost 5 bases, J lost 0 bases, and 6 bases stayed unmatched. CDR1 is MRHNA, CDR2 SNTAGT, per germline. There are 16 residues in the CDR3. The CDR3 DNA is TGTGCCAGCAGTCTAGCGGGGCCTCCTAGCACAGATACGCAGTATTTT. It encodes CASSLAGPPSTDTQYF.

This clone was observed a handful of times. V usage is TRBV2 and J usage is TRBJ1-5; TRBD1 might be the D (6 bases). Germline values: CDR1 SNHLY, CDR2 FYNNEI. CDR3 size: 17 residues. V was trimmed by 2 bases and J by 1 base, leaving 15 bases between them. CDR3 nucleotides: TGTGCCAGCAGTGAATTGTGGCAAAGGGGGAGCAATCAGCCCCAGCATTTT. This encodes CASSELWQRGSNQPQHF. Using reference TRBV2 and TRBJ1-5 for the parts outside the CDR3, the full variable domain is EPEVTQTPSHQVTQMGQEVILRCVPISNHLYFYWYRQILGQKVEFLVSFYNNEISEKSEIFDDQFSVERPDGSNFTLKIRSTKLEDSAMYFCASSELWQRGSNQPQHFGDGTRLSIL.

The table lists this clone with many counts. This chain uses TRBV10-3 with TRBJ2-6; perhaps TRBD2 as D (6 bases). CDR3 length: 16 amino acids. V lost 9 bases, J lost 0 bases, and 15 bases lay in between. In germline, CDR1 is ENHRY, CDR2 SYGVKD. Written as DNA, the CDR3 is TGTGCCATTGGAGGGCAGGCCCTCTCTGGGGCCAACGTCCTGACTTTC. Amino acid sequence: CAIGGQALSGANVLTF.

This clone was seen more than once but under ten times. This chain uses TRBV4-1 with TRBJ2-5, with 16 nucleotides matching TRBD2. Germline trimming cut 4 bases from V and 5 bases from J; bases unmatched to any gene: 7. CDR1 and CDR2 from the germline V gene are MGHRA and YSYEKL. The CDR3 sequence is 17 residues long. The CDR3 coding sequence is TGCGCCAGCAGCCCGGGACTAGCGGGGGGGCAGTCTGAGACCCAGTACTTC. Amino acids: CASSPGLAGGQSETQYF.

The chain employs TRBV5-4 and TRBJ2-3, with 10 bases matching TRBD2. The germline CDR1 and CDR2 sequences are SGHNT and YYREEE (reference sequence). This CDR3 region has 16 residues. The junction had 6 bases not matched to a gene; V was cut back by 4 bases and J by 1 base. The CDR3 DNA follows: TGTGCCAGCAGCCAGGACCTAGCGGGGGGCACAGATACGCAGTATTTT. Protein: CASSQDLAGGTDTQYF.

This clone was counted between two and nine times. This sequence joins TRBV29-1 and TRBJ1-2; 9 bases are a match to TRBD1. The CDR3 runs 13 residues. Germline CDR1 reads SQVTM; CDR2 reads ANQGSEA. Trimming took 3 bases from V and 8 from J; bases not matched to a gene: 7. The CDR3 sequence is CSVEEQGAGGYTF. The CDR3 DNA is TGCAGCGTTGAGGAACAGGGGGCCGGCGGCTACACCTTC. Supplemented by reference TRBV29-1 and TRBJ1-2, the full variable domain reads SAVISQKPSRDICQRGTSLTIQCQVDSQVTMMFWYRQQPGQSLTLIATANQGSEATYESGFVIDKFPISRPNLTFSTLTVSNMSPEDSSIYLCSVEEQGAGGYTFGSGTRLTVV.

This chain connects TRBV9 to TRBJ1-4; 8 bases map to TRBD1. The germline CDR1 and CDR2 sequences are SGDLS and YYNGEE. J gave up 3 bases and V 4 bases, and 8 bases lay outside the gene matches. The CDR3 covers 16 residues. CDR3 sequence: CASSIDRGLANEKLFF. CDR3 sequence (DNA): TGTGCCAGCAGCATCGACAGGGGCCTTGCTAATGAAAAACTGTTTTTT.

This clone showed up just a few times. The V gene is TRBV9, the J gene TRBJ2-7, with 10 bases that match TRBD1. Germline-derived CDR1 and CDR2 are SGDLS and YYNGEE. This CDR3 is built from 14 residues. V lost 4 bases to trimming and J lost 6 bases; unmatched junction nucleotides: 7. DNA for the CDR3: TGTGCCAGCAGCCCAGGGACAGGGGAGGGCGAGCAGTACTTC. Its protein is CASSPGTGEGEQYF.

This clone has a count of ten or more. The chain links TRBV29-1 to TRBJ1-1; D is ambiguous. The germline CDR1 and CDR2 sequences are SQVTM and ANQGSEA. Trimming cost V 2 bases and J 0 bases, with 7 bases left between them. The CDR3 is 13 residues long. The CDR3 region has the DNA TGCAGCGTTGAACTACAGCTGAACACTGAAGCTTTCTTT. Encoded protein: CSVELQLNTEAFF.

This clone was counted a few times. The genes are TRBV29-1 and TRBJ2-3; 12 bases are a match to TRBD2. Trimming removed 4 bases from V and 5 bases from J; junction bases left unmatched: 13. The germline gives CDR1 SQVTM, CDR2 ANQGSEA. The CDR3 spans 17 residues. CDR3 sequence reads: CSVVGSSSGGAQDTQYF. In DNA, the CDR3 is TGCAGCGTTGTAGGCTCCTCTAGCGGGGGGGCACAAGATACGCAGTATTTT.

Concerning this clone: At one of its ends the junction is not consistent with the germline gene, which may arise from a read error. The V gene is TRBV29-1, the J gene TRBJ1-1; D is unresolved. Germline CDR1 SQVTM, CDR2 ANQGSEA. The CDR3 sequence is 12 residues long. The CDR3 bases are TGCAGCGTCGAAGGAGGGAACACTGAAGCTTTCTTT. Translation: CSVEGGNTEAFF.